Listed below are T cell receptor beta chains from one sample, sequenced in a study of control samples from healthy donors and cancer patients. TCRdb's copy holds only in-frame clones and misses some; the assay was immunoSEQ multiplex PCR. The sample has more than 150,000 clones; approximately 92% are singletons. The sequenced sample was blood. The receptors originated from a man between 18 and 29 years old in good health. Both conserved end residues are part of each CDR3. D genes are given only for firm matches. A clone size is listed for some rows: how often the clone was seen (once, few, many), or a class if it is expanded.

J gene: TRBJ1-5; clone size: .; D gene: .; V gene: TRBV19; CDR3 DNA: TGTGCCAGTAGTTTAAGACTCCCTCAGGCCCAGCATTTT; CDR3 protein: CASSLRLPQAQHF
J gene: TRBJ1-1; clone size: .; D gene: TRBD1; V gene: TRBV7-2; CDR3 DNA: TGTGCCAGCAGGCCAGGGGGCAGGAACACTGAAGCTTTCTTT; CDR3 protein: CASRPGGRNTEAFF
J gene: TRBJ1-2; clone size: .; D gene: TRBD1; V gene: TRBV3-1/TRBV3-2; CDR3 DNA: TGTGCCAGCAGCCAAGACCTCCCATGGACAGGGAACTATGGCTACACCTTC; CDR3 protein: CASSQDLPWTGNYGYTF
J gene: TRBJ2-2; clone size: .; D gene: .; V gene: TRBV18; CDR3 DNA: TGTGCCAGCTCACCCGGGACACCGAACACCGGGGAGCTGTTTTTT; CDR3 protein: CASSPGTPNTGELFF
J gene: TRBJ1-1; clone size: .; D gene: .; V gene: TRBV4-1; CDR3 DNA: TGCGCCAGCAGCCACCTATTGACAGGCACAATGAACACTGAAGCTTTCTTT; CDR3 protein: CASSHLLTGTMNTEAFF
J gene: TRBJ2-5; clone size: .; D gene: TRBD2; V gene: TRBV4-1; CDR3 DNA: TGCGCCAGCAGCCAAGATTCGGCTAGCGGGGGGTGGAAGACCCAGTACTTC; CDR3 protein: CASSQDSASGGWKTQYF
J gene: TRBJ1-5; clone size: .; D gene: TRBD1; V gene: TRBV6-5; CDR3 DNA: TGTGCCAGCAAGGTTATCCAGGGGGTCAATCAGCCCCAGCATTTT; CDR3 protein: CASKVIQGVNQPQHF
J gene: TRBJ1-1; clone size: .; D gene: .; V gene: TRBV24-1; CDR3 DNA: TGTGCCACCAAGGACAGTAACACTGAAGCTTTCTTT; CDR3 protein: CATKDSNTEAFF
J gene: TRBJ1-2; clone size: .; D gene: .; V gene: TRBV29-1; CDR3 DNA: TGCAGCGTACCCTACTCCGGGACCGACTATGGCTACACCTTC; CDR3 protein: CSVPYSGTDYGYTF
J gene: TRBJ2-7; clone size: .; D gene: TRBD2; V gene: TRBV5-8; CDR3 DNA: TGTGCCAGCAGCTCCCAACTAGCGGGGGGCCTCTACGAGCAGTACTTC; CDR3 protein: CASSSQLAGGLYEQYF
J gene: TRBJ1-1; clone size: .; D gene: .; V gene: TRBV3-1/TRBV3-2; CDR3 DNA: TGTGCCAGCACCTCTGATCGGGGGGGGGAAGCTTTCTTT; CDR3 protein: CASTSDRGGEAFF
J gene: TRBJ2-7; clone size: .; D gene: TRBD1; V gene: TRBV28; CDR3 DNA: TGTGCCAGCAGTTTCTTCCCGGGACAGGTCTACGAGCAGTACTTC; CDR3 protein: CASSFFPGQVYEQYF
J gene: TRBJ1-2; clone size: .; D gene: .; V gene: TRBV20-1; CDR3 DNA: TGCAGTGCTAAGGACATTAATGGCTACACCTTC; CDR3 protein: CSAKDINGYTF
J gene: TRBJ1-2; clone size: .; D gene: .; V gene: TRBV5-1; CDR3 DNA: TGCGCCAGCAGTAGGGACGGAAACTATGGCTACACCTTC; CDR3 protein: CASSRDGNYGYTF
J gene: TRBJ2-2; clone size: once; D gene: .; V gene: TRBV27; CDR3 DNA: TGTGCCAGCAGTTTATCCGACACCGGGGAGCTGTTTTTT; CDR3 protein: CASSLSDTGELFF
J gene: TRBJ1-6; clone size: .; D gene: .; V gene: TRBV7-3; CDR3 DNA: TGTGCCAGCAGCTTTTCCCGGGATTCACCCCTCCACTTT; CDR3 protein: CASSFSRDSPLHF
J gene: TRBJ2-5; clone size: few; D gene: .; V gene: TRBV3-1/TRBV3-2; CDR3 DNA: TGTGCCAGCAGCCCAGGGGTGGGCGGCCAAGAGACCCAGTACTTC; CDR3 protein: CASSPGVGGQETQYF
J gene: TRBJ2-3; clone size: .; D gene: .; V gene: TRBV15; CDR3 DNA: TGTGCCACCAGCAGGACTAGCACAGATACGCAGTATTTT; CDR3 protein: CATSRTSTDTQYF
J gene: TRBJ1-3; clone size: once; D gene: TRBD1; V gene: TRBV5-8; CDR3 DNA: TGTGCCAGCAGGTCGGACAGGGTGCCTGGAAACACCATATATTTT; CDR3 protein: CASRSDRVPGNTIYF
J gene: TRBJ1-5; clone size: .; D gene: .; V gene: TRBV15; CDR3 DNA: TGTGCCACCAGCAGAGGGGTGAGTGGGGTCAGCAATCAGCCCCAGCATTTT; CDR3 protein: CATSRGVSGVSNQPQHF
J gene: TRBJ2-2; clone size: .; D gene: TRBD1; V gene: TRBV5-1; CDR3 DNA: TGCGCCAGCAGCTGGATCACTCCGGGACAGGGATCAGCCGGGGAGCTGTTTTTT; CDR3 protein: CASSWITPGQGSAGELFF
J gene: TRBJ1-2; clone size: once; D gene: .; V gene: TRBV5-5; CDR3 DNA: TGTGCCAGCACCTTAACGATGGGGAGGGACTATGGCTACACCTTC; CDR3 protein: CASTLTMGRDYGYTF
J gene: TRBJ1-6; clone size: .; D gene: .; V gene: TRBV7-8; CDR3 DNA: TGTGCCAGCAGCTTCGACGACCCGAAGAGAAATTCACCCCTCCACTTT; CDR3 protein: CASSFDDPKRNSPLHF
J gene: TRBJ1-2; clone size: .; D gene: .; V gene: TRBV14; CDR3 DNA: TGTGCCAGCAGCCAAGGGAGTGGGGGCCTCTATGGCTACACCTTC; CDR3 protein: CASSQGSGGLYGYTF
J gene: TRBJ2-7; clone size: .; D gene: TRBD1; V gene: TRBV5-6; CDR3 DNA: TGTGCCAGCAGTCCCTTGACAGGGGGCTCCTACGAGCAGTACTTC; CDR3 protein: CASSPLTGGSYEQYF
J gene: TRBJ2-5; clone size: .; D gene: .; V gene: TRBV7-3; CDR3 DNA: TGTGCCAGCAGCTTTTTTAGACCGGAGACCCAGTACTTC; CDR3 protein: CASSFFRPETQYF
J gene: TRBJ1-2; clone size: .; D gene: TRBD1; V gene: TRBV10-3; CDR3 DNA: TGTGCCATCTTACGGCGTGACAGGGAGAAACTGGGAGGCTACACCTTC; CDR3 protein: CAILRRDREKLGGYTF
J gene: TRBJ1-3; clone size: .; D gene: .; V gene: TRBV9; CDR3 DNA: TGTGCCAGCAGCGTAGGGAACACCATATATTTT; CDR3 protein: CASSVGNTIYF